One and the same sample provided the 6 T cell receptor beta chains below, sequenced in a study of blood T cell repertoires in COVID-19. Only in-frame clones appear in the TCRdb table, and some are missing; sequencing was by immunoSEQ multiplex PCR. The sample consists of almost 400,000 clones, more than 70% of them appearing once. Sequenced: peripheral blood. All receptors come from an older woman with COVID-19, enrolled during active disease.

This clone was seen a single time. The chain couples TRBV7-3 to TRBJ1-6; D uncertain. Germline V gene sequence: CDR1 SGHTA, CDR2 FQGTGA. CDR3 length: 13 residues. Trimming took 5 bases from V and 10 from J, leaving 12 bases between them. In DNA, the CDR3 is TGTGCCAGCAGCCATGGGAGGGAATCACCCCTCCACTTT. Translated: CASSHGRESPLHF.

The V gene is TRBV4-2, the J gene TRBJ2-7; possibly TRBD1 for D (6 bases). V was pared by 4 bases and J by 0 bases, with 13 bases between. CDR1 is LGHNA and CDR2 is YNFKEQ in the germline V gene. This CDR3 has 15 amino acids. The DNA for the CDR3 is TGTGCCAGCAGCCCCTTAGGGGGAAACTCCTACGAGCAGTACTTC. The encoded protein is CASSPLGGNSYEQYF.

This clone was picked up one time. The chain couples TRBV7-9 to TRBJ1-2; D is ambiguous. Trimming took 6 bases from V and 4 from J, leaving 12 bases between them. CDR3 length equals 13 residues. CDR1 is SEHNR, CDR2 FQNEAQ, per germline (reference sequence). Here the CDR3 reads CASRYSLGYGYTF. The DNA of the CDR3 is TGTGCCAGCAGGTACAGTCTGGGCTATGGCTACACCTTC.

The chain combines TRBV4-1 with TRBJ1-6; the D gene is possibly TRBD1 (6 bases). CDR3 length: 18 amino acids. The ends were cut back, 1 base at V and 0 bases at J, with 13 bases in the middle. CDR1 and CDR2 from the germline V gene are MGHRA and YSYEKL. The CDR3 DNA reads TGCGCCAGCAGCCAAGGGGATACAGGGAGCTCCTATAATTCACCCCTCCACTTT. As protein: CASSQGDTGSSYNSPLHF.

This clone was seen only a few times. The chain joins TRBV27 to TRBJ2-1; the match to TRBD1 covers 9 bases. The CDR3 is 14 amino acids. Germline CDR1 and CDR2: MNHEY and SMNVEV (reference sequence). Trimming took 5 bases from V and 4 from J; bases not matched to a gene: 3. CDR3 in amino acids: CASSLGTGYNEQFF. The CDR3 DNA reads TGTGCCAGCAGTCTGGGGACAGGGTACAATGAGCAGTTCTTC.

This CDR3 reads CASRRGGEKLFF. DNA of the CDR3: TGTGCCAGCAGGCGGGGCGGGGAAAAACTGTTTTTT. V is TRBV2 and J is TRBJ1-4; D may be TRBD1 (5 bases). Per germline, CDR1 SNHLY and CDR2 FYNNEI. The CDR3 totals 12 residues. V was pared by 6 bases and J by 8 bases, with 10 bases between.